The 32 T cell receptor beta chains reported below all come from one sample, sequenced in a study of CD8 T cells in ankylosing spondylitis. TCRdb reanalysed the 5' RACE reads using MiXCR and keeps one entry per CDR3 protein. The sample contains around 88,000 distinct CDR3 sequences, roughly 10% of which appear only once. The sample was blood, either unsorted or a sorted T cell fraction (not recorded which). These receptors were taken from a male donor with ankylosing spondylitis or in good health (not recorded which).

This clonotype was detected a few times. This CDR3 reads CASSQVGGNEQFF. Written as DNA, the CDR3 is TGTGCCAGCAGCCAAGTGGGAGGCAATGAGCAGTTCTTC. The chain joins TRBV3-1 to TRBJ2-1; TRBD2 might be the D (6 bases). Germline assignment: CDR1 LGHDT and CDR2 YNNKEL (reference sequence). The CDR3 consists of 13 residues. The V end lost 1 base, the J end lost 6 bases, and 7 bases lay between the germline ends.

This clonotype was seen at least ten times. This CDR3 is CASSTRTGSYEQYF. In nucleotides, the CDR3 is TGTGCCAGCAGTACAAGGACAGGCTCCTACGAGCAGTACTTC. The chain has TRBV6-1 and TRBJ2-7; 7 positions match TRBD1. This CDR3 spans 14 amino acids. V dropped 5 bases and J dropped 0; count of bases not matched to a gene: 4. Germline V gene data show CDR1 as MNHNS and CDR2 as SASEGT.

This clonotype has more than one count but fewer than ten. V is TRBV18 and J is TRBJ2-5; D gene uncertain. CDR1 is KGHSH, CDR2 LQKENI, per germline. V was clipped by 8 bases and J by 0 bases, with 4 bases between them. This CDR3 region has 11 residues. CDR3 coding DNA: TGTGCCAGCCACTACCAAGAGACCCAGTACTTC. It codes for CASHYQETQYF. Looking up the rest from reference TRBV18 and TRBJ2-5 gives the full variable domain: NAGVMQNPRHLVRRRGQEARLRCSPMKGHSHVYWYRQLPEEGLKFMVYLQKENIIDESGMPKERFSAEFPKEGPSILRIQQVVRGDSAAYFCASHYQETQYFGPGTRLLVL.

This clonotype was picked up many times. The DNA of the CDR3 is TGCGCCAGCAGCCAATTAGCGGGGGAGTCCTACGAGCAGTACTTC. This codes for CASSQLAGESYEQYF. The chain joins TRBV5-1 to TRBJ2-7; 9 positions agree with TRBD2. V lost 4 bases and J lost 1; bases outside the gene matches: 6. The length of the CDR3 is 15 residues. Germline V gene data show CDR1 as SGHRS and CDR2 as YFSETQ.

V usage is TRBV3-1 and J usage is TRBJ2-1; 7 nucleotides align to TRBD1. Losses at the gene ends were 8 bases for V and 10 bases for J; bases not matched to a gene: 17. The V gene's germline CDR1 is LGHDT and CDR2 YNNKEL (reference sequence). This CDR3 is 15 amino acids long. The CDR3 DNA is TGTGCCAGCGCCCACCGGACAGGCCCTAACGGCGAGCAGTTCTTC. This codes for CASAHRTGPNGEQFF.

The chain links TRBV27 to TRBJ1-5; no definite D call. Germline loops: CDR1 MNHEY, CDR2 SMNVEV (reference sequence). CDR3 size: 12 residues. V was cut by 7 bases and J by 4 bases, with 8 bases left in between. CDR3 residues: CASKGRNQPQHF. CDR3 bases: TGTGCCAGCAAGGGTAGGAATCAGCCCCAGCATTTT.

Ten or more counts support this clonotype. This chain connects TRBV28 to TRBJ2-7, with a tentative D call TRBD1 (5 bases). The CDR3 totals 12 residues. Per germline, CDR1 MDHEN and CDR2 SYDVKM. Trimming cost V 7 bases and J 2 bases, with 9 bases left between them. The CDR3 DNA reads as TGTGCCAGCATGCGACAGACCTACGAGCAGTACTTC. Its protein is CASMRQTYEQYF.

The table lists this clonotype with many counts. The V call is TRBV2, the J call TRBJ1-1, with 7 bases fitting TRBD1. Germline V gene sequence: CDR1 SNHLY, CDR2 FYNNEI. The CDR3 has 14 amino acids. V was clipped by 2 bases and J by 4 bases; unmatched bases: 4. The CDR3 sequence: CASSESRGGTEAFF. The CDR3 DNA follows: TGTGCCAGCAGTGAAAGCAGGGGGGGCACTGAAGCTTTCTTT.

The rearrangement links TRBV7-9 to TRBJ2-4; D not certain. The V gene's germline CDR1 is SEHNR and CDR2 FQNEAQ (reference sequence). With 2 bases removed from V and 5 bases from J, the gap between germline ends came to 1 base. The CDR3 has 11 amino acids. The CDR3 bases are TGTGCCAGCAGCTTACAAAACATTCAGTACTTC. Protein: CASSLQNIQYF.

This clonotype was counted a few times. V usage is TRBV3-1 and J usage is TRBJ2-7; 7 bases are shared with TRBD1. J gave up 3 bases and V 2 bases, and 10 bases lay outside the gene matches. CDR3 size: 16 residues. In germline, CDR1 is LGHDT, CDR2 YNNKEL (reference sequence). The CDR3 loop is CASSQKPRDRYYEQYF. The CDR3, as DNA: TGTGCCAGCAGCCAAAAGCCTCGGGACAGATACTACGAGCAGTACTTC.

This chain links TRBV6-1 with TRBJ2-3; 13 bases are a match to TRBD2. The V gene end was trimmed by 8 bases and the J gene end by 6 bases; junction bases not matched to a gene: 17. The CDR3 length is 18 residues. CDR1 is MNHNS and CDR2 is SASEGT in the germline V gene. The CDR3 loop is CASCKRTRTSGGRDTQYF. CDR3 sequence (DNA): TGTGCCAGCTGTAAGCGAACTCGGACTAGCGGGGGAAGGGATACGCAGTATTTT.

This clonotype occurred many times. This sequence joins TRBV7-2 and TRBJ2-7; D gene ambiguous. Trimming shortened V by 5 bases and J by 5 bases, and 19 bases separated the two germline ends. The germline gives CDR1 SGHTA, CDR2 FQGNSA. This CDR3 spans 15 amino acids. CDR3 nucleotide sequence: TGTGCCAGCAGCCGGATGGTGGGGAAAACTAACGAGCAGTACTTC. It codes for CASSRMVGKTNEQYF.

At least ten counts were recorded for this clonotype. The chain combines TRBV28 with TRBJ2-1; no reliable D call. This CDR3 contains 10 residues. Germline CDR1 is MDHEN and CDR2 is SYDVKM. V was clipped by 2 bases and J by 7 bases, with 0 bases between them. CDR3 loop: CASSLNEQFF. Here the CDR3 DNA reads TGTGCCAGCAGTTTAAATGAGCAGTTCTTC.

As concerns this clonotype: One end of the junction is discordant with germline, which a read error may explain. The chain links TRBV3-1 to TRBJ2-7, with D hard to call. CDR1 and CDR2 from the germline V gene are LGHDT and YNNKEL (reference sequence). The CDR3 consists of 14 residues. Here the CDR3 DNA reads TGTGTCAGCAGCCAAGGATCCGCAACCTACTTGCAGTACTTC. It is translated as CVSSQGSATYLQYF.

This clonotype was recorded at least ten times. The rearrangement joins TRBV2 to TRBJ2-1; D not resolved. V dropped 1 base and J dropped 3 bases, with 13 bases sitting between them. From germline, CDR1 is SNHLY and CDR2 FYNNEI. This CDR3 spans 16 amino acids. DNA for the CDR3: TGTGCCAGCAGTGAAGGGGTTTGGGGTCTCTACAATGAGCAGTTCTTC. Protein product: CASSEGVWGLYNEQFF.

This clonotype was seen more than once but under ten times. The chain employs TRBV19 and TRBJ1-1; D is uncertain. The CDR3 contains 13 residues. With 2 bases removed from V and 1 base from J, the gap between germline ends came to 5 bases. The germline V gene has CDR1 LNHDA and CDR2 SQIVND (reference sequence). This CDR3 reads CASSITGNTEAFF. The DNA of the CDR3 is TGTGCCAGTAGTATAACCGGGAACACTGAAGCTTTCTTT.

This clonotype was observed at least ten times. The V gene is TRBV6-1, the J gene TRBJ2-1, with D possibly being TRBD2 (6 bases). Trimming removed 1 base from V and 0 bases from J, with 7 bases in between. CDR3 size: 15 residues. Germline CDR1 and CDR2: MNHNS and SASEGT. The CDR3 loop is CASSEGEDSYNEQFF. In DNA form, the CDR3 reads TGTGCCAGCAGTGAAGGGGAGGACTCCTACAATGAGCAGTTCTTC.

The V gene is TRBV5-1, the J gene TRBJ1-2; D is ambiguous. The germline V and J ends were trimmed by 0 bases and 3 bases, with 6 bases remaining between them. Looked up from germline, CDR1 is SGHRS and CDR2 is YFSETQ. This CDR3 is built from 13 residues. The CDR3 bases are TGCGCCAGCAGCTTGGGACTGGACTATGGCTACACCTTC. Its translation is CASSLGLDYGYTF.

This clonotype was observed at least ten times. The CDR3 DNA reads as TGTGCCAGCAGCAAAGGCGACAGGGAGCGCGTCCTAGCCAAAAACATTCAGTACTTC. Its translation: CASSKGDRERVLAKNIQYF. The chain joins TRBV21-1 to TRBJ2-4; TRBD1 was called by the table and not checked on the DNA. TRBV21-1 is tagged as a pseudogene. This CDR3 has 19 residues.

This clonotype was observed many times. The chain uses TRBV20-1 and TRBJ1-6; TRBD1 aligns across 10 bases. The CDR3 is 19 amino acids. In germline, CDR1 is DFQATT, CDR2 SNEGSKA (reference sequence). V lost 3 bases and J lost 1; bases outside the gene matches: 12. The CDR3 nucleotides read TGCAGTGCTAGTCCCGGACAGGGGGGCCAGTGGTCCTATAATTCACCCCTCCACTTT. This codes for CSASPGQGGQWSYNSPLHF.

This clonotype has a count of ten or more. The chain employs TRBV11-2 and TRBJ1-1; the D is unclear. V gave up 3 bases and J gave up 1 base, with 9 bases separating them. The CDR3 has 14 residues. The germline CDR1 and CDR2 sequences are SGHAT and FQNNGV. The CDR3 reads CASSLGWRNTEAFF. Written as DNA, the CDR3 is TGTGCCAGCAGCTTGGGATGGAGGAACACTGAAGCTTTCTTT. Together with reference TRBV11-2 and TRBJ1-1, the CDR3 gives the full variable domain: EAGVAQSPRYKIIEKRQSVAFWCNPISGHATLYWYQQILGQGPKLLIQFQNNGVVDDSQLPKDRFSAERLKGVDSTLKIQPAKLEDSAVYLCASSLGWRNTEAFFGQGTRLTVV.

The rearrangement uses TRBV5-5 and TRBJ1-6; D is undetermined. The V gene lost 0 bases and the J gene lost 3 bases, with 13 bases spanning the gap. The CDR3 loop spans 17 amino acids. Germline values: CDR1 SGHKS, CDR2 YYEKEE (reference sequence). CDR3 protein: CASSLAGGGFYNSPLHF. The DNA for the CDR3 is TGTGCCAGCAGCTTGGCCGGCGGCGGCTTCTATAATTCACCCCTCCACTTT.

This clonotype was found many times. The chain uses TRBV7-8 and TRBJ2-1; 12 bases line up with TRBD2. The CDR3 consists of 18 residues. Germline CDR1 is SGHVS and CDR2 is FQNEAQ. With 2 bases clipped from V and 1 base from J, the junction kept 6 bases outside the gene matches. CDR3 amino acids: CASSLKLAGGPSYNEQFF. CDR3 nucleotide sequence: TGTGCCAGCAGCTTAAAACTAGCGGGGGGACCGTCCTACAATGAGCAGTTCTTC. The entire variable domain, with the rest obtained from reference TRBV7-8 and TRBJ2-1, is as follows: GAGVSQSPRYKVAKRGQDVALRCDPISGHVSLFWYQQALGQGPEFLTYFQNEAQLDKSGLPSDRFFAERPEGSVSTLKIQRTQQEDSAVYLCASSLKLAGGPSYNEQFFGPGTRLTVL.

This clonotype has ten or more counts. V and J are TRBV7-8 and TRBJ2-5, with 8 bases lining up with TRBD1. V dropped 4 bases and J dropped 3; count of bases not matched to a gene: 7. CDR3 length: 15 residues. Germline V CDR1 and CDR2: SGHVS, FQNEAQ. CDR3 protein: CASSSPQTGEETQYF. CDR3 nucleotides: TGTGCCAGCAGCTCACCCCAGACAGGGGAAGAGACCCAGTACTTC. Full variable domain (remainder filled in from reference TRBV7-8 and TRBJ2-5): GAGVSQSPRYKVAKRGQDVALRCDPISGHVSLFWYQQALGQGPEFLTYFQNEAQLDKSGLPSDRFFAERPEGSVSTLKIQRTQQEDSAVYLCASSSPQTGEETQYFGPGTRLLVL.

The genes are TRBV7-9 and TRBJ2-2; 11 bases fit TRBD1. The CDR3 sequence is 15 residues long. V was clipped by 5 bases and J by 4 bases; unmatched bases: 3. Germline values: CDR1 SEHNR, CDR2 FQNEAQ (reference sequence). DNA for the CDR3: TGTGCCAGCAGCCTCGGACAGGGGGCCACCGGGGAGCTGTTTTTT. As protein: CASSLGQGATGELFF.

This clonotype was seen many times. The genes are TRBV27 and TRBJ1-6, with D unresolved. The CDR3 loop spans 14 amino acids. Trimming took off 5 bases at V and 7 bases at J, with 12 bases between the two ends. Germline CDR1 MNHEY, CDR2 SMNVEV (reference sequence). The CDR3 sequence is CASSLGSGNSPLHF. In nucleotides, the CDR3 is TGTGCCAGCAGTCTGGGCTCGGGAAATTCACCCCTCCACTTT.

This clonotype has a count of ten or more. This chain joins TRBV20-1 and TRBJ2-7; TRBD2 matches at 7 bases. J lost 0 bases, V lost 6 bases, and 5 bases had no gene match. This CDR3 spans 13 amino acids. CDR1 and CDR2 from the germline V gene are DFQATT and SNEGSKA (reference sequence). CDR3 loop: CSALSGDSYEQYF. In DNA, the CDR3 is TGCAGTGCCCTAAGCGGGGACTCCTACGAGCAGTACTTC.

This clonotype was recorded at least ten times. The V and J genes are TRBV12-3 or TRBV12-4 and TRBJ1-1; 12 bases align to TRBD1. There are 17 residues in the CDR3. After removal of 6 bases from V and 1 base from J, the junction contained 9 bases not matched to a gene. CDR3 amino acids: CASRSGTGGSQNTEAFF. As DNA, the CDR3 is TGTGCCAGCAGGTCAGGGACAGGGGGCTCCCAGAACACTGAAGCTTTCTTT.

This clonotype was picked up many times. This chain connects TRBV7-2 to TRBJ2-7; 9 bases match TRBD1. Unmatched junction bases numbered 8, after V lost 3 bases and J lost 2 bases. The CDR3 is 16 amino acids. Looked up from germline, CDR1 is SGHTA and CDR2 is FQGNSA. In DNA form, the CDR3 reads TGTGCCAGCAGCTTGGCTACCGGGACAGGGACCTACGAGCAGTACTTC. Protein sequence: CASSLATGTGTYEQYF.

The table lists this clonotype with many counts. V is TRBV20-1 and J is TRBJ2-1; perhaps TRBD1 as D (6 bases). V was cut by 0 bases and J by 4 bases, with 19 bases left in between. The CDR3 extends over 17 amino acids. CDR1 is DFQATT, CDR2 SNEGSKA, per germline (reference sequence). CDR3 in amino acids: CSARDPSRGGVYNEQFF. In DNA, the CDR3 is TGCAGTGCTAGAGATCCGAGTCGAGGGGGTGTATACAATGAGCAGTTCTTC.

V is TRBV24-1 and J is TRBJ2-1, with TRBD2 identical over 11 bases. Germline V gene data show CDR1 as KGHDR and CDR2 as SFDVKD. V dropped 9 bases and J dropped 6; count of bases not matched to a gene: 9. The length of the CDR3 is 15 residues. CDR3 residues: CATGHRTSGRNEQFF. The CDR3 nucleotides are TGTGCCACCGGACACCGGACTAGCGGGCGCAATGAGCAGTTCTTC.

This clonotype was counted ten times or more. The J gene is TRBJ2-1, the V gene TRBV20-1, with D possibly TRBD2 on 6 matching bases. The germline V gene encodes CDR1 DFQATT and CDR2 SNEGSKA (reference sequence). The CDR3 is 16 amino acids. Trimming removed 3 bases at V and 0 bases at J, with 15 bases between. The CDR3 protein is CSASSAGLSSYNEQFF. CDR3 nucleotides: TGCAGTGCTAGCTCCGCGGGGCTGAGCTCCTACAATGAGCAGTTCTTC.